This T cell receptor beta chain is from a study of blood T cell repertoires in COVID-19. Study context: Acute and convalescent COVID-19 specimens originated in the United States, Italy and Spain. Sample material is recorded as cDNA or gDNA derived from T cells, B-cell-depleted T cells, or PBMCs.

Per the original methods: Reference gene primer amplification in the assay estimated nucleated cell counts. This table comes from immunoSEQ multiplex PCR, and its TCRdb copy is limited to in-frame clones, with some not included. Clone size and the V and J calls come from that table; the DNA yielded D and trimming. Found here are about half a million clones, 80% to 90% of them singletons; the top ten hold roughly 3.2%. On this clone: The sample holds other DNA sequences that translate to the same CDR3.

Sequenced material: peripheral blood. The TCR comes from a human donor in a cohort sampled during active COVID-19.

CDR3 DNA sequence: TGCGCCAGCAGCCCGGGACAGGGGGCAAGAGAGACCCAGTACTTC. Amino acids: CASSPGQGARETQYF. The rearrangement links TRBV5-1 to TRBJ2-5; 12 nucleotides align to TRBD1. The CDR3 totals 15 residues. J lost 4 bases, V lost 4 bases, and 5 bases had no gene match. Germline V gives CDR1 SGHRS, CDR2 YFSETQ.